This section outlines one T cell receptor beta chain sequence together with its context. Its specificity is unknown. PBMCs were sourced from over 8.5 ml fresh peripheral blood. The CDR3 regions of TCR beta were amplified from RNA transcripts. The primer set for the first-round RT-PCR of the TCR CDR3 was HTBI. TCRdb reanalysed the multiplex PCR reads using MiXCR and keeps one entry per CDR3 protein. Among 360,000 or so distinct CDR3 sequences listed, roughly 15% were seen once. These data originate in a study of T cells in Graves' hyperthyroidism and ophthalmopathy. Regarding the study as a whole: Most clonotypes that expanded in the thyroid above 0.001 also showed up in blood.

Trimming took off 4 bases at V and 0 bases at J, with 18 bases between the two ends. This CDR3 contains 17 residues. The germline V gene encodes CDR1 MGHRA and CDR2 YSYEKL. J is TRBJ2-5 and V is TRBV4-1; the D call may be TRBD1 or TRBD2 (7 bases each). This TCR was recovered from an older woman with Graves' ophthalmopathy. The sequenced sample was blood. The CDR3 is CASSPKSGGVNQETQYF. The DNA of the CDR3 is TGCGCCAGCAGCCCGAAATCAGGGGGGGTTAACCAAGAGACCCAGTACTTC.